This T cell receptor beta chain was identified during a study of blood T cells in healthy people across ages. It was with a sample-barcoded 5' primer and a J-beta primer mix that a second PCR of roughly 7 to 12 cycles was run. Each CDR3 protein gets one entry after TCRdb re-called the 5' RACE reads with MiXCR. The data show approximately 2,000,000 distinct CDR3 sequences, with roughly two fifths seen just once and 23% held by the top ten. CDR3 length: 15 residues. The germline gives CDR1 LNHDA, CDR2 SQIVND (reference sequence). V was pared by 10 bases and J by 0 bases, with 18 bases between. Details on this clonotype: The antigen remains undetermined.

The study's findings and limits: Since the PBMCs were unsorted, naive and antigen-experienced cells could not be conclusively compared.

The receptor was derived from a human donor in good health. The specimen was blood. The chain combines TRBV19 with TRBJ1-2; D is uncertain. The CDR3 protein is CATHQPQSTNYGYTF. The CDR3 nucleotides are TGTGCCACCCATCAACCTCAGTCGACTAACTATGGCTACACCTTC.